Each of the 13 T cell receptor beta chains below was sequenced from the same sample in a study of cytomegalovirus exposure and HLA in healthy donors. PCR was performed using 60 Vbeta and 13 Jbeta primers. The method was immunoSEQ multiplex PCR; TCRdb's version includes in-frame clones alone and lacks a portion of them. Found here are roughly 130,000 clones, roughly 83% of them singletons; the top ten hold about 3%. Sequenced input: PBMCs. The receptors originated from a female donor in good health and CMV-seronegative.

This chain connects TRBV27 to TRBJ2-2; possibly TRBD2 for D (6 bases). This CDR3 spans 14 amino acids. Trimming took off 4 bases at V and 8 bases at J, with 14 bases between the two ends. Germline CDR1 MNHEY, CDR2 SMNVEV (reference sequence). The CDR3: CASSYLGGWGELFF. The CDR3 region has the DNA TGTGCCAGCAGTTACCTTGGAGGGTGGGGGGAGCTGTTTTTT.

This chain joins TRBV5-4 and TRBJ2-5; D gene ambiguous. V was clipped by 0 bases and J by 1 base, with 7 bases between them. The CDR3 totals 14 residues. Germline V gene lookup returns CDR1 SGHNT and CDR2 YYREEE (reference sequence). In DNA, the CDR3 is TGTGCCAGCAGCTTGGCCGGAGTCCAAGAGACCCAGTACTTC. Its protein product is CASSLAGVQETQYF.

J is TRBJ2-2 and V is TRBV7-9; D perhaps matches TRBD2 (6 bases). V was shortened by 7 bases and J by 5 bases, with 11 bases between the two germline ends. The germline CDR1 and CDR2 sequences are SEHNR and FQNEAQ (reference sequence). This CDR3 has 13 amino acids. The CDR3 here is CASTGVGTGELFF. As DNA, the CDR3 is TGTGCCAGCACGGGAGTCGGAACCGGGGAGCTGTTTTTT. Using reference TRBV7-9 and TRBJ2-2 for the parts outside the CDR3, the full variable domain is DTGVSQNPRHKITKRGQNVTFRCDPISEHNRLYWYRQTLGQGPEFLTYFQNEAQLEKSRLLSDRFSAERPKGSFSTLEIQRTEQGDSAMYLCASTGVGTGELFFGEGSRLTVL.

This clone has only a few counts. The genes are TRBV6-5 and TRBJ1-2; 7 bases map to TRBD1. Germline CDR1 is MNHEY and CDR2 is SVGAGI. The CDR3 sequence is 14 residues long. J lost 2 bases, V lost 4 bases, and 4 bases had no gene match. The CDR3 here is CASSFRTGNYGYTF. DNA for the CDR3: TGTGCCAGCAGTTTCCGGACAGGAAACTATGGCTACACCTTC.

This clone was recorded once. The gene calls are TRBV5-1 and TRBJ2-5, with 12 bases fitting TRBD2. Trimming took 0 bases from V and 0 from J; bases not matched to a gene: 0. This CDR3 is built from 16 residues. Per germline, CDR1 SGHRS and CDR2 YFSETQ. The CDR3 loop is CASSLGLAGDQETQYF. DNA for the CDR3: TGCGCCAGCAGCTTGGGACTAGCGGGGGACCAAGAGACCCAGTACTTC.

The chain uses TRBV19 and TRBJ1-1; TRBD1 might be the D (5 bases). CDR3 length equals 13 residues. Germline loops: CDR1 LNHDA, CDR2 SQIVND (reference sequence). The V end lost 6 bases, the J end lost 0 bases, and 8 bases lay between the germline ends. CDR3 sequence reads: CASSSTVNTEAFF. CDR3 nucleotides: TGTGCCAGTAGCTCGACAGTGAACACTGAAGCTTTCTTT.

The chain combines TRBV12-5 with TRBJ1-5; D is possibly TRBD1 (5 bases). The germline gives CDR1 LGHNT, CDR2 FRNRAP. The CDR3 is made up of 13 amino acids. The V and J ends lost 6 bases and 3 bases respectively, with 9 bases between them. The CDR3: CASGLTVNQPQHF. CDR3 in DNA: TGTGCTAGTGGGTTGACAGTCAATCAGCCCCAGCATTTT.

The V gene is TRBV29-1, the J gene TRBJ2-1; D is perhaps TRBD2 (5 bases). Looked up from germline, CDR1 is SQVTM and CDR2 is ANQGSEA. CDR3 length: 12 amino acids. V dropped 1 base and J dropped 12 bases, with 13 bases sitting between them. The CDR3 sequence: CSVEVGVAGQFF. CDR3 DNA: TGCAGCGTTGAAGTTGGGGTCGCGGGGCAGTTCTTC.

The gene calls are TRBV12-5 and TRBJ2-2; 10 bases line up with TRBD2. CDR3 length: 18 amino acids. The V segment lost 1 base and the J segment 0 bases; nucleotides outside the gene matches: 5. Germline V gene sequence: CDR1 LGHNT, CDR2 FRNRAP. The CDR3 loop reads CASGLGASGGSNTGELFF. CDR3 in DNA: TGTGCTAGTGGTTTGGGGGCTAGCGGGGGCTCGAACACCGGGGAGCTGTTTTTT. Combining the CDR3 with reference TRBV12-5 and TRBJ2-2 gives the whole variable domain DARVTQTPRHKVTEMGQEVTMRCQPILGHNTVFWYRQTMMQGLELLAYFRNRAPLDDSGMPKDRFSAEMPDATLATLKIQPSEPRDSAVYFCASGLGASGGSNTGELFFGEGSRLTVL.

This chain connects TRBV5-8 to TRBJ2-5, with D perhaps matching TRBD1 (6 bases). From germline, CDR1 is SGHTS and CDR2 YDEGEE. The CDR3 consists of 14 residues. V shed 3 bases and J shed 5 bases, with 14 bases lying between them. The chain's CDR3 is CASSYPGVGETQYF. CDR3 nucleotide sequence: TGTGCCAGCAGCTACCCAGGGGTGGGGGAGACCCAGTACTTC.

This sequence joins TRBV5-4 and TRBJ2-7; the D gene is possibly TRBD1 (6 bases). The length of the CDR3 is 14 residues. Trimming shortened V by 4 bases and J by 0 bases, and 11 bases separated the two germline ends. The germline V gene has CDR1 SGHNT and CDR2 YYREEE (reference sequence). CDR3 sequence (DNA): TGTGCCAGCAGCCCGGACAGTTCCTCCTACGAGCAGTACTTC. This encodes CASSPDSSSYEQYF. Variable domain in full (rest from reference TRBV5-4 and TRBJ2-7): ETGVTQSPTHLIKTRGQQVTLRCSSQSGHNTVSWYQQALGQGPQFIFQYYREEENGRGNFPPRFSGLQFPNYSSELNVNALELDDSALYLCASSPDSSSYEQYFGPGTRLTVT.

CDR3 in amino acids: CASSQGTESQPQHF. For the CDR3, the DNA is TGTGCCAGCAGCCAAGGAACAGAAAGTCAGCCCCAGCATTTT. The gene calls are TRBV14 and TRBJ1-5; D ambiguous. V was cut by 1 base and J by 6 bases, with 10 bases left in between. Germline CDR1 and CDR2: SGHDN and FVKESK. The CDR3 is made up of 14 amino acids.

J is TRBJ1-2 and V is TRBV6-1; D is undetermined. Germline CDR1 reads MNHNS; CDR2 reads SASEGT. V was shortened by 7 bases and J by 0 bases, with 9 bases between the two germline ends. The CDR3 has 13 residues. As DNA, the CDR3 is TGTGCCAGCACGCGTGGAGCTAACTATGGCTACACCTTC. Its translation is CASTRGANYGYTF.